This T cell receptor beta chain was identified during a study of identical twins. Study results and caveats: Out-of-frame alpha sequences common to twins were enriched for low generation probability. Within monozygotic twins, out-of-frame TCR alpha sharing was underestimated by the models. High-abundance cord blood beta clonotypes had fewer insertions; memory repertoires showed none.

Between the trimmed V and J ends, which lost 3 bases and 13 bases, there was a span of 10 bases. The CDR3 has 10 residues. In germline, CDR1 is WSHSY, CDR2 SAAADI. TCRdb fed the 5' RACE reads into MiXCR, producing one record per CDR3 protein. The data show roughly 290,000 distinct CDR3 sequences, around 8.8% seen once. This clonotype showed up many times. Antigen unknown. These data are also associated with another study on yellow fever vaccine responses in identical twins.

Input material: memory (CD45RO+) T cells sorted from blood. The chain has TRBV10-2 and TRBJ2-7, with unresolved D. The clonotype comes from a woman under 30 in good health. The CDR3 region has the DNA TGCGCCAGCAGTGAAGGCAGCCGATACTTC. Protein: CASSEGSRYF.